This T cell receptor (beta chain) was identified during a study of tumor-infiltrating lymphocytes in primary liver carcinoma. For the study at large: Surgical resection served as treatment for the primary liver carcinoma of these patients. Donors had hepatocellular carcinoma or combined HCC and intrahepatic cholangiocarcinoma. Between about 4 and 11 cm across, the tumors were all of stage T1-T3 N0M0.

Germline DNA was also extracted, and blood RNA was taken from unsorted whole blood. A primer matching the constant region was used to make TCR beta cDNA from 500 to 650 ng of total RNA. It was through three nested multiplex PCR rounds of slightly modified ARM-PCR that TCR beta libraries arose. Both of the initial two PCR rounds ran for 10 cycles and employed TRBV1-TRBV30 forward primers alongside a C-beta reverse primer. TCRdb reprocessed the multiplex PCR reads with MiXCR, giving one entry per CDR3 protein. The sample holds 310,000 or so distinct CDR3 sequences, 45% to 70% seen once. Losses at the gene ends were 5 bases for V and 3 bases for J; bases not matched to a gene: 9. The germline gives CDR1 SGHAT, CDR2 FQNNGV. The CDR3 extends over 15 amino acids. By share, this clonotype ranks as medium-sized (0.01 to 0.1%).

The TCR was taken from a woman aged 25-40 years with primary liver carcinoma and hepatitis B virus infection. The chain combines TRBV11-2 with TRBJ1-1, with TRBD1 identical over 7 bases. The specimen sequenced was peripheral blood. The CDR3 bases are TGTGCCAGCAGCCCTTATAACAGGGGAGACACTGAAGCTTTCTTT. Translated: CASSPYNRGDTEAFF. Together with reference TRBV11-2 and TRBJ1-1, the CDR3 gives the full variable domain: EAGVAQSPRYKIIEKRQSVAFWCNPISGHATLYWYQQILGQGPKLLIQFQNNGVVDDSQLPKDRFSAERLKGVDSTLKIQPAKLEDSAVYLCASSPYNRGDTEAFFGQGTRLTVV.